This T cell receptor beta chain emerged from a study of a mutant IDH1 vaccine in newly diagnosed glioma. As for the study in general: Investigators started vaccination 4-6 weeks after radiotherapy alone, or with temozolomide cycles. Most patients had received both radiotherapy and temozolomide, the prior options being radiotherapy, temozolomide, or both. Regarding the study as a whole: The occurrence of vaccine-induced immune responses was seen in around 92% of patients.

Libraries were prepared by immunoSEQ multiplex PCR; TCRdb keeps only in-frame clonotypes and omits some of them. The sample includes over 55,000 clones, roughly 82% of them seen just once. The germline V gene has CDR1 SGHRS and CDR2 YFSETQ. V dropped 5 bases and J dropped 1; count of bases not matched to a gene: 5. This CDR3 has 14 residues. Stated time point: week 5, during vaccination. With topical imiquimod, each dose of the vaccine consisted of 300 ug of mutant IDH1 20-mer peptide. Each donor presented with a new WHO grade 3 or 4 astrocytoma that tested IDH1-mutant and showed ATRX loss. In the case of this clone: No antigen is known for it.

The receptor was isolated from a woman aged 18-35 years with glioma. Some clones in this sample may be carry-over from other donors' samples. V usage is TRBV5-1 and J usage is TRBJ1-1; 7 bases align to TRBD1. The input for sequencing was PBMCs, taken from a glioma patient whose treatment included an IDH1 peptide vaccine. The DNA of the CDR3 is TGCGCCAGCAGAGGGACAGACCCGAACACTGAAGCTTTCTTT. Amino acid sequence: CASRGTDPNTEAFF.